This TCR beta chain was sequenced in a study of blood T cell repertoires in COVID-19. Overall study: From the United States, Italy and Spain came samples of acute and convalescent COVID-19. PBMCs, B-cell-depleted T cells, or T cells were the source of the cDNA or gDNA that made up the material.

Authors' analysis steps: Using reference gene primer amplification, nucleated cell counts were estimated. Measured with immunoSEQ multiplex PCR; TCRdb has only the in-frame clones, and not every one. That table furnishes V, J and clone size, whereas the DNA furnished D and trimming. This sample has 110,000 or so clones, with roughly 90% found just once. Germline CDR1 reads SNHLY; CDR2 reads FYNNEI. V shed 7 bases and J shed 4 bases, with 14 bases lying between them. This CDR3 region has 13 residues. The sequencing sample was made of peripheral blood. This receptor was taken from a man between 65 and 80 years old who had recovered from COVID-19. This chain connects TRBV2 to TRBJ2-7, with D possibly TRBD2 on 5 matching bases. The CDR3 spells CASKRDGGYEQYF. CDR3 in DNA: TGTGCCAGCAAACGTGACGGCGGGTACGAGCAGTACTTC.